This T cell receptor (beta chain) was observed in a study of T cells in women clearing cervical HPV infection. Study overall: No precancer developed; the control's incident HPV16 infection cleared within 12 months. Only a few women had HLA typing results available. Regarding the study as a whole: It is unknown whether associations predate infection; no effector/memory or HPV-specific sorting. Combining TCR richness with V gene abundances gave roughly 0.8 AUC.

Profiling relied on immunoSEQ multiplex PCR, and the TCRdb table lists in-frame clones only, not all of them. This specimen shows some 33,000 clones; the ten leading clones hold 7.8%. To note about this clone: Its antigen is still unknown.

The sample consisted of blood buffy coat. The sequence was collected from a woman aged 18 to 69 with a cervical HPV16 infection that either progressed to CIN3+ or cleared (not recorded which).

The sequenced part of the CDR3 DNA is TGTGCCAGCAGTGAAGGGCAGGGGGAAGGC. It specifies CASSEGQGEG. The CDR3 in full is CASSEGQGEGYTF. The rearrangement links TRBV2 to TRBJ1-2, with 7 bases identical to TRBD1. The CDR3 end is not reached by the read, which stops 3 residues before it; the germline J gene fills it in. Germline V gives CDR1 SNHLY, CDR2 FYNNEI. This CDR3 contains 13 residues.